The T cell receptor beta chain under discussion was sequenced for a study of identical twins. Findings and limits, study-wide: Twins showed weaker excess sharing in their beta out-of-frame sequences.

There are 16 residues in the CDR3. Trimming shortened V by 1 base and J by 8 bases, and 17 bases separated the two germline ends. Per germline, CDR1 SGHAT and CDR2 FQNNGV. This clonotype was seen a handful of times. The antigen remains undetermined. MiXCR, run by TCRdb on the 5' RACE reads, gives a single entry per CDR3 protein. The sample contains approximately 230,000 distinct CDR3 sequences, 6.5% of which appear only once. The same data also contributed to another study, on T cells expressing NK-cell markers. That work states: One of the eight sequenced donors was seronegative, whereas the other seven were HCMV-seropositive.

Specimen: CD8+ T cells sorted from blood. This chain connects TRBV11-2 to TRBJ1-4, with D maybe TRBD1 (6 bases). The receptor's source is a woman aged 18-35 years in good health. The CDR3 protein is CASSLVFRDIKEKLFF. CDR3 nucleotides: TGTGCCAGCAGCTTAGTCTTCAGGGACATAAAGGAAAAACTGTTTTTT.